The sequence of this TCR beta chain was determined in a study of T cells after yellow fever vaccination. The CDR3 is 12 residues long. The V and J ends lost 5 bases and 3 bases respectively, with 10 bases between them. CDR1 and CDR2 (germline): DFQATT, SNEGSKA (reference sequence). This clonotype was counted many times. As TCR cDNA was made by 5'RACE template switching, a universal primer site and UMIs were added. TCRdb ran MiXCR on the 5' RACE reads and lists one entry per CDR3 protein. The table shows about 340,000 distinct CDR3 sequences, with more than 8.5% occurring only once. This TCR derives from a man aged 18 to 30 who received the YFV17D yellow fever vaccine. The specimen comprised PBMCs, sampled on the day of the first yellow fever vaccination. The J gene is TRBJ1-2, the V gene TRBV20-1; D is possibly TRBD1 (6 bases). CDR3: CSAVTGYYGYTF. For the CDR3, the DNA is TGCAGTGCTGTTACAGGGTACTATGGCTACACCTTC.